This T cell receptor (beta chain) was profiled in a study of blood T cell repertoires in COVID-19. Study as a whole: COVID-19 samples from acute and convalescent phases originated in the United States, Italy and Spain. The cDNA or gDNA used as material had been derived from T cells, B-cell-depleted T cells, or PBMCs.

Germline loops: CDR1 KGHDR, CDR2 SFDVKD. The V end lost 6 bases, the J end lost 8 bases, and 15 bases lay between the germline ends. The CDR3 has 13 amino acids. As handled by the study authors: Amplifying reference gene primers gave estimates of nucleated cell counts. Clones were sequenced by immunoSEQ multiplex PCR, and TCRdb holds only the in-frame ones, with some missing. V and J calls and clone size follow that table, whereas D and trimming were derived from the DNA. The repertoire consists of about 220,000 clones, with approximately 80% occurring once and the leading ten covering roughly 12%. The V and J genes are TRBV24-1 and TRBJ1-2, with D unresolved. This sequence was found in a human donor in a cohort sampled during active COVID-19. The sequencing sample was made of peripheral blood. The CDR3 sequence is CATSLGGPDGYTF. The CDR3 DNA reads as TGTGCCACCAGTCTGGGCGGGCCGGACGGCTACACCTTC.